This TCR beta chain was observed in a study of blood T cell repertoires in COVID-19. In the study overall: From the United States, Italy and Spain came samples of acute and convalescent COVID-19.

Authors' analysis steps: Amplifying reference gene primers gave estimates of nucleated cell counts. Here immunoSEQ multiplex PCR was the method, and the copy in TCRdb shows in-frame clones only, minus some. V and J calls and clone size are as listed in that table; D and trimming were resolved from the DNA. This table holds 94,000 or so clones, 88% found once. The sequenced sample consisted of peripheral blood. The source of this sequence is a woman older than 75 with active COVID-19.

The DNA of the CDR3 is TGTGCCTGGAGCTCGGGGGGCTACACTGAAGCTTTCTTT. Translation gives CAWSSGGYTEAFF. V usage is TRBV30 and J usage is TRBJ1-1; D is perhaps TRBD1 (6 bases). The CDR3 is 13 residues long. Germline V gives CDR1 GTSNPN, CDR2 SVGIG (reference sequence). V was clipped by 3 bases and J by 3 bases, with 11 bases between them.